The clone carrying this TCR beta chain was seen more than once but under ten times. Germline V gene lookup returns CDR1 SGHDT and CDR2 YYEEEE. Trimming removed 0 bases from V and 3 bases from J; junction bases left unmatched: 8. The CDR3 runs 16 residues. The sample originates from a study of T-cell memory formation after mild COVID-19. TCRdb re-called the 5' RACE reads through MiXCR, storing one row per CDR3 protein. In the table there are 400,000 or so distinct CDR3 sequences, 15% to 20% of which are singletons. The J gene is TRBJ2-7, the V gene TRBV5-6, with TRBD1 matching 8 bases. The TCR originated in an adult woman who had mild COVID-19 (a few samples of this study predate the infection). Cell type and time point are not known. Sample: PBMCs or a T cell subset sorted from them (not recorded which). DNA of the CDR3: TGTGCCAGCAGCTTGGCCAAGTGGACAGGGATCTACGAGCAGTACTTC. Translating it yields CASSLAKWTGIYEQYF.